This T cell receptor (beta chain) derives from a study of blood T cell repertoires in COVID-19. Study-level information: Some COVID-19 samples were acute and others convalescent; all came from the United States, Italy and Spain.

Authors' processing steps: It was from reference gene primer amplification that nucleated cell counts were estimated. Repertoires were generated with immunoSEQ multiplex PCR, while TCRdb's copy carries only in-frame clones and drops some. The D gene and trimming were derived from the DNA, and the V and J assignments and clone size from that table. This sample carries about 350,000 clones, approximately 91% of them seen once, and the ten largest clones take over 1%. Clinical history as reported by participants underpinned cohort assignment. A PCR-confirmed or clinician-diagnosed COVID-19 case had contacted exposed participants within 2 weeks of entry. The clonotype was recovered from a woman aged 25 to 45 who had been exposed to COVID-19. The source material was PBMCs or T cells enriched from blood (not recorded which).

This chain's CDR3 is CASSLLRVEGYTF. In nucleotides, the CDR3 is TGTGCCAGCAGCTTGCTCAGGGTAGAAGGCTACACCTTC. The V call is TRBV12-3 or TRBV12-4, the J call TRBJ1-2; a weak D match, TRBD1 (5 bases). Between the trimmed V and J ends, which lost 6 bases and 8 bases, there was a span of 16 bases. CDR3 length equals 13 residues.